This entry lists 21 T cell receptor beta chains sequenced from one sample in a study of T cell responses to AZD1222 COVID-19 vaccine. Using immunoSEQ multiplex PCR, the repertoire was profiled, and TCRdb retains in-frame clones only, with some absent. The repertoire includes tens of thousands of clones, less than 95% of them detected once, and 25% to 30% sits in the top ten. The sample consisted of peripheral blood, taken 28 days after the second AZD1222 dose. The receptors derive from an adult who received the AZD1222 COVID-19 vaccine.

In DNA form, the CDR3 reads TGTGCCGGGGGACAGGGTTCTGAAAAACTGTTTTTT. This encodes CAGGQGSEKLFF. The chain employs TRBV28 and TRBJ1-4; TRBD1 aligns across 9 bases. Trimming cost V 11 bases and J 7 bases; bases outside gene matches: 5. The CDR3 has 12 residues. The germline CDR1 and CDR2 sequences are MDHEN and SYDVKM.

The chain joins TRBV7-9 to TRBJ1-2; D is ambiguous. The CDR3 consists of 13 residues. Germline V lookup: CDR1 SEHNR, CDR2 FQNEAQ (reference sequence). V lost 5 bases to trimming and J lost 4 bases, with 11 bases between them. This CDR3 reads CASSPPGSYGYTF. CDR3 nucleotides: TGTGCCAGCAGCCCCCCAGGTTCCTATGGCTACACCTTC. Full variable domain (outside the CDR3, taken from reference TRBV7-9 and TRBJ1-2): DTGVSQNPRHKITKRGQNVTFRCDPISEHNRLYWYRQTLGQGPEFLTYFQNEAQLEKSRLLSDRFSAERPKGSFSTLEIQRTEQGDSAMYLCASSPPGSYGYTFGSGTRLTVV.

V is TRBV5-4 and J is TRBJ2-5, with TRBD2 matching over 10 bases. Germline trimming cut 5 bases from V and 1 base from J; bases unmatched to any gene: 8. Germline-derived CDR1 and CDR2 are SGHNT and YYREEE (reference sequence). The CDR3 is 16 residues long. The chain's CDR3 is CASSIGLAVPQETQYF. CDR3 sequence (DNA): TGTGCCAGCAGTATCGGACTAGCGGTTCCCCAAGAGACCCAGTACTTC.

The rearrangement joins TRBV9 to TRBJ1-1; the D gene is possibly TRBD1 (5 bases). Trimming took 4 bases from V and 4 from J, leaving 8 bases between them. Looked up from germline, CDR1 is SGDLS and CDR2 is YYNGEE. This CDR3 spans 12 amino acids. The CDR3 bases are TGTGCCAGCAGCCTCGGGGCCACTGAAGCTTTCTTT. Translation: CASSLGATEAFF.

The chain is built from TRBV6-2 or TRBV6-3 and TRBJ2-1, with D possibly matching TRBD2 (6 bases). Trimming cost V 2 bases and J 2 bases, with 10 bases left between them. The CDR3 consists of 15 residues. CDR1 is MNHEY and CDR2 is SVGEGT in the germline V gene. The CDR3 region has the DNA TGTGCCAGCAGTTACGGGGGGATCACCTACAATGAGCAGTTCTTC. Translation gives CASSYGGITYNEQFF.

For the CDR3, the DNA is TGTGCCAGCAGTTACAGCCGGGGGCGGCGGGAAAAACTGTTTTTT. Translating it yields CASSYSRGRREKLFF. This chain uses TRBV6-5 with TRBJ1-4; the D gene is possibly TRBD1 (6 bases). From germline, CDR1 is MNHEY and CDR2 SVGAGI. The V gene lost 2 bases and the J gene lost 8 bases, with 15 bases spanning the gap. This CDR3 region has 15 residues.

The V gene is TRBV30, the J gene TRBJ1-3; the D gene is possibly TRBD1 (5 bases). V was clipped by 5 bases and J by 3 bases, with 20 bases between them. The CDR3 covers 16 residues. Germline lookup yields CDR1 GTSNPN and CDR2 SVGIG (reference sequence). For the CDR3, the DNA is TGTGCCTGGTCCACCGGGGGGTCTTTTGGTGGAAACACCATATATTTT. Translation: CAWSTGGSFGGNTIYF.

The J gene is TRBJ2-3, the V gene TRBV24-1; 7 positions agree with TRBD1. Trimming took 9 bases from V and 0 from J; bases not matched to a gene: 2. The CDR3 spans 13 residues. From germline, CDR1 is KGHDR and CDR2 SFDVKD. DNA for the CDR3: TGTGCCACCGGGACAGTCAGCACAGATACGCAGTATTTT. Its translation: CATGTVSTDTQYF.

The CDR3: CASSLGTGGEQPQHF. CDR3 bases: TGTGCCAGCAGTTTGGGGACAGGGGGCGAACAGCCCCAGCATTTT. This chain joins TRBV28 and TRBJ1-5; TRBD1 matches 12 bases. This CDR3 region has 15 residues. Trimming at V came to 3 bases and at J to 7 bases, leaving 4 bases not matched to a gene. CDR1 and CDR2 (germline): MDHEN, SYDVKM.

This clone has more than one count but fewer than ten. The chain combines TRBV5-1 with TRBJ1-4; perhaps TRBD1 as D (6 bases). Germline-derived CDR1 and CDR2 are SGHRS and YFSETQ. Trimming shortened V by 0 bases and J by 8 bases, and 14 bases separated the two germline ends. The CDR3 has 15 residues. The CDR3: CASSLDRAVEEKLFF. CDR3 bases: TGCGCCAGCAGCTTGGACAGGGCTGTAGAGGAAAAACTGTTTTTT.

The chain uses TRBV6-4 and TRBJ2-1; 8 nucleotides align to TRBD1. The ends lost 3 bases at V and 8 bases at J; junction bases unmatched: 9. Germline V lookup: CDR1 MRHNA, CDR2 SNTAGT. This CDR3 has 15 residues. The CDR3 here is CASSDRQGIAHEQFF. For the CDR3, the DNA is TGTGCCAGCAGTGATAGACAGGGGATCGCCCATGAGCAGTTCTTC.

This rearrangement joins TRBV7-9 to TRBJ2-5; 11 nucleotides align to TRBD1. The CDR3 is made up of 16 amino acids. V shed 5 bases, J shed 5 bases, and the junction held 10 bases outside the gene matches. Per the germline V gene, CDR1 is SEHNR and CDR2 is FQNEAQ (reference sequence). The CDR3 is CASSPSRTGGKETQYF. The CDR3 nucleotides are TGTGCCAGCAGCCCCTCACGGACAGGGGGCAAGGAGACCCAGTACTTC.

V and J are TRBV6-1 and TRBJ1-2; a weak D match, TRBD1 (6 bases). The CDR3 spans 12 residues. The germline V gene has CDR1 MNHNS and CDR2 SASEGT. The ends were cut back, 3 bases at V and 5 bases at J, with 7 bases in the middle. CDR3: CASSDTGYGYTF. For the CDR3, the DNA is TGTGCCAGCAGTGACACAGGGTATGGCTACACCTTC.

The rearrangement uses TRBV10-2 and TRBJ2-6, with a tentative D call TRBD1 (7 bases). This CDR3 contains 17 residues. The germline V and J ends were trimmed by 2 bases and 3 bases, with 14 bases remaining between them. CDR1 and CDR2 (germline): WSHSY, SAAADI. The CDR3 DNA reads TGCGCCAGCAGTGAGACTTCAGGGGGAGGTGGGGCCAACGTCCTGACTTTC. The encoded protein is CASSETSGGGGANVLTF.

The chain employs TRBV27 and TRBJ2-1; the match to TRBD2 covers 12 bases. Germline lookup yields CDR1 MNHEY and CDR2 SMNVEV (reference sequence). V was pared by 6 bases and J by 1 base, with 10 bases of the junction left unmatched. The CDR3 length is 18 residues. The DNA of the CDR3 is TGTGCCAGCAGGACCGGACTAGCGGGAACGAGGTCCTACAATGAGCAGTTCTTC. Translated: CASRTGLAGTRSYNEQFF.

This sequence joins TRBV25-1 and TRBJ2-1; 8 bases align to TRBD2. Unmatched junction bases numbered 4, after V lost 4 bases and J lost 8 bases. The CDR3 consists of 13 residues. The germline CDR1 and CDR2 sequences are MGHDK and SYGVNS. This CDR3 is CASSGGTSHEQFF. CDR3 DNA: TGTGCCAGCAGTGGCGGGACTAGTCATGAGCAGTTCTTC.

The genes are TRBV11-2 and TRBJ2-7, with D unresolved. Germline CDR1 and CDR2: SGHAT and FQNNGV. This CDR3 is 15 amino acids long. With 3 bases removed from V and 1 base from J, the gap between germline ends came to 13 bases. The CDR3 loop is CASSLGWAGSYEQYF. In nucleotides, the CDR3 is TGTGCCAGCAGCTTGGGCTGGGCAGGATCCTACGAGCAGTACTTC.

CDR3 nucleotide sequence: TGTGCGATTGAGGACAGGGGACTCTATGGCTACACCTTC. Translated: CAIEDRGLYGYTF. This chain uses TRBV30 with TRBJ1-2; 9 positions match TRBD1. This CDR3 spans 13 amino acids. Germline V lookup: CDR1 GTSNPN, CDR2 SVGIG (reference sequence).

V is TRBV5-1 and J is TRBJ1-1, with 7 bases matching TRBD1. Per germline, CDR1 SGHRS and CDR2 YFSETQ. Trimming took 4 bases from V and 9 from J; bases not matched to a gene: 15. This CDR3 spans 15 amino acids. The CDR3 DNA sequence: TGCGCCAGCAGCCCGCTGTCCGGGACAGCTCAAAAAGCTTTCTTT. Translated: CASSPLSGTAQKAFF. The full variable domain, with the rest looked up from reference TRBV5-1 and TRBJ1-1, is KAGVTQTPRYLIKTRGQQVTLSCSPISGHRSVSWYQQTPGQGLQFLFEYFSETQRNKGNFPGRFSGRQFSNSRSEMNVSTLELGDSALYLCASSPLSGTAQKAFFGQGTRLTVV.

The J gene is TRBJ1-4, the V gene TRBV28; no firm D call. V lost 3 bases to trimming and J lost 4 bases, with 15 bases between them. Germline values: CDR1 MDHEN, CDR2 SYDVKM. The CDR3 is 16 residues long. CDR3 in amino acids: CASSLTTIGINEKLFF. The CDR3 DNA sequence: TGTGCCAGCAGTTTGACGACTATCGGTATTAATGAAAAACTGTTTTTT.

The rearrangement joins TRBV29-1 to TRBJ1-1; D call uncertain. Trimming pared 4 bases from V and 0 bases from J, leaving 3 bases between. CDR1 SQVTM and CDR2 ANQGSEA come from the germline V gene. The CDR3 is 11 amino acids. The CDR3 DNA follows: TGCAGCGTTGTTGTGAACACTGAAGCTTTCTTT. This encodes CSVVVNTEAFF.